The source of this T cell receptor (beta chain) is a study of T cell responses to AZD1222 COVID-19 vaccine. In this sample, this clone turned up once. Assay: immunoSEQ multiplex PCR; the TCRdb copy retains only in-frame clones and omits some. The table lists tens of thousands of clones, roughly 89% of them singletons, with about 9% in the top ten. This CDR3 has 11 amino acids. Trimming removed 3 bases from V and 6 bases from J, with 9 bases in between. Germline V lookup: CDR1 GTSNPN, CDR2 SVGIG (reference sequence). This chain links TRBV30 with TRBJ2-7; D gene ambiguous. The sequenced sample was peripheral blood, obtained 28 days after the second AZD1222 dose. The sequence came from an adult who received the AZD1222 COVID-19 vaccine. CDR3 DNA: TGTGCCTGGAGCCTAGTTTCCGAGCAGTACTTC. It yields the protein CAWSLVSEQYF.